This record looks at one T cell receptor (beta chain) sequence and its context. Its antigen has not been determined. Reading the germline V gene gives CDR1 MGHRA and CDR2 YSYEKL. Trimming takes 1 base off V and 5 bases off J; junction bases not matched to a gene: 7. The CDR3 goes from the cysteine to the phenylalanine over 16 residues. The only DNA kept is the CDR3, 48 bases in frame from the first base. The cohort was made up of around 720 healthy bone marrow donors. At the time of sampling, all cohort members were nominally healthy, though unrecorded immune exposures were likely present. The donor was CMV seronegative and belonged to the group of roughly 330 seronegative cohort members. Each donor provided a peripheral blood sample, and peripheral blood mononuclear cells were used for TCR beta sequencing. The Qiagen DNeasy Blood Extraction Kit was used to extract genomic DNA from the blood cell samples.

This sample stems from a study of cytomegalovirus exposure and HLA in healthy donors (dated by TCRdb to 2015 to 2018). At the level of the whole study: According to an earlier analysis of 550 to 750 of the donors, 150 million to 200 million T cells yielded 90 million to 140 million unique TCR beta sequences and approximately 300 Gb of sequence data. About 330 gigabases of sequencing data and roughly 81 million unique TCR sequences made up an early release that covered under 750 HLA-typed donors. Of the 398 genotyped donors, approximately 80% fell in the genetic ancestry cluster associated with self-reported Caucasian donors. The study aimed to test whether signatures of past pathogen exposure could be identified by cataloging public T cell receptors. Using immunosequencing, the study profiled T cell repertoires from some 670 subjects and related those repertoires to cytomegalovirus serostatus. A separate validation cohort of over 95 different subjects was used in addition to the 666-subject first cohort. To predict cytomegalovirus infection status, the study combined high-throughput TCR immunosequencing, statistical association of individual TCRs with disease status, and machine learning. In a later analysis, previously published TCR beta repertoires from roughly 710 donors were re-analyzed and high-resolution HLA genotyping was added so that TCR occurrence patterns could be studied. Rather than using new phenotypic data, the later analysis identified candidate immune exposures from TCR beta sequences and from how often those sequences occurred across donors. In an earlier analysis of several hundred of the donors, high-throughput TCR beta sequencing was used to judge whether each TCR beta V gene segment behaved as functional or pseudogenic. Donor age, sex, ethnicity and CMV serostatus were compiled together with the repertoire data. A later genetic analysis used genome-wide SNP genotypes for about three fifths of the 666 donors, treating that subset as a discovery cohort. All discovery cohort repertoires had been generated using a single sequencing platform. HLA typing included class I and class II loci at four-digit resolution. The number of donors typed differed by locus, with about 629-640 for A, B, C, DRB1 and DQB1, roughly 520 for DQA1, nearly 610 for DPA1, and about 450 for DPB1. Because of strong linkage in the cohort, roughly five DR-DQ haplotypes were treated as single units for association and clustering. Among under 450 genotyped donors of the cohort, an average of about 240,000 unique TCR beta nucleotide sequences were sequenced per donor, roughly a sixth of them non-productive. The research as a whole found: According to a later analysis, parvovirus B19, influenza, CMV and Epstein-Barr virus appeared linked to several top co-occurrence clusters. The 87-base-pair reads could not distinguish some IMGT-functional V segments, including TRBV6-2 and TRBV6-3, so those segments were excluded. Some 15 rarely observed V segments, including chromosome 9 orphons, were excluded from the earlier analysis of some 590 of the donors because counts were too low. In a later analysis, TCR association rates were found to vary across HLA loci, with the most associated TCRs seen for DRB1 alleles and the fewest for HLA-C alleles. The only immune exposure information available for the cohort was CMV serostatus. Because some donors lacked HLA typing at each locus, the association tests relied only on the typed subset. A later genetic analysis reported fewer N-insertions in productive TCRs among donors in an Asian-associated ancestry cluster than the roughly 670-donor mean. Strong co-occurrence of HLA alleles, especially DR and DQ, made assigning TCR associations to individual alleles difficult. A cluster of highly shared sequence variants was judged likely to be a technical artifact of the sequencing pipeline. Most TCR sequences were observed very rarely across donors, whereas some public TCRs were present in many individuals. The classifier was reported to diagnose cytomegalovirus status with high specificity and sensitivity in both the original and validation cohorts. The authors suggested that the approach could potentially be generalized to other disease states and immunological phenotypes. According to a later analysis, most CMV-associated TCR beta chains appeared to be HLA-restricted, and the HLA associations seemed to be driven largely by CMV exposure. The cohort was sequenced for TCR beta chains only, and without alpha or paired-chain data the features that could be detected were limited. In a later genetic analysis, a missense DCLRE1C variant was associated with V-gene and J-gene trimming of TCR beta chains, and the association was replicated in an independent cohort. A few of the identified cytomegalovirus-associated TCR beta chains were confirmed in vitro to be specific for cytomegalovirus antigens. Specific HLA alleles were associated with around 18,000 TCR beta sequences at a false discovery rate of 0.05 in a later analysis. In the study, roughly 160 TCR beta chains were listed as associated with cytomegalovirus. Broadly in line with IMGT annotations, most TCR beta V segments showed up in productive rearrangements about 90% or about 30% of the time in an earlier analysis of approximately 640 of the donors. A further reported finding was that TCR beta sequences accurately predicted the HLA-A and HLA-B alleles for most subjects in the first cohort. A later analysis found that HLA-associated TCR beta chains were more clonally expanded and had lower generation probabilities than equally common non-associated chains. Roughly uniform sequencing depth across donors was assumed in presence/absence analyses, although this assumption may not hold. Linkage disequilibrium might explain the correlated functional status among segregating V segments, but an unknown experimental factor could not be excluded.

Library generation was performed with the immunoSEQ multiplex PCR assay. The multiplex PCR relied on a mix of 60 forward primers for TCR Vbeta segments and 13 reverse primers for TCR Jbeta segments. The CDR3 region of rearranged TCR beta genes was amplified from genomic DNA by a multiplex PCR assay. On the Illumina HiSeq System, the amplified TCR beta libraries were sequenced as 87-base-pair reads. Per the authors' processing: A later analysis tallied 80 million to 95 million unique TCR beta chains across the 660 or so repertoires, and some 10 million of those chains were shared by two or more donors. Raw reads were error-corrected and collapsed into unique sequences by a nearest-neighbor algorithm in which closely related sequences were merged to remove PCR and sequencing errors. Alignment of CDR3 sequences to IMGT reference sequences was used to assign V, D and J gene segments. Each retained sequence needed at least a six-nucleotide match to both a V gene segment and a J gene segment. Rearrangements were classified as productive when the CDR3 lacked stop codons and remained in frame with V and J, and all other rearrangements were classified as non-productive. Following IMGT convention, CDR3 was defined as the stretch from the second conserved V-encoded cysteine to the conserved J-encoded phenylalanine. In an earlier analysis of more than 550 of the donors, sequences lacking an unambiguous match to a single V gene segment were excluded. In an earlier analysis of approximately 590 of the donors, a V segment was called functional when productive rearrangements were above 56.7%, and segregating when the standard deviation between donors exceeded 5%. A statistical classification framework was developed to diagnose cytomegalovirus status using the catalog of TCR beta chain sequences. A later analysis assigned V and J genes by comparing TCR nucleotide sequences with IMGT/GENE-DB human TR gene sequences. In a later analysis, CDR3 sequences and most-parsimonious VDJ recombination scenarios were assigned using the TCRdist pipeline. In a later analysis, every TCR beta chain was defined by the combination of its CDR3 amino acid sequence and its V-gene family, and reads without a unique V-gene family were dropped. In a later analysis, approximately 590 highly shared, low-generation-probability nucleotide sequences were removed to address suspected cross-contamination and a sequencing artifact. For each public chain, a later analysis derived a clonal expansion index from normalized ranks of inferred template counts within each repertoire. In a later analysis, generation probabilities were computed with a VDJ recombination model fitted to out-of-frame rearrangements, and the resulting probabilities were checked against IGoR. A later analysis scored TCR-TCR, TCR-HLA and TCR-CMV co-occurrence with hypergeometric tests, applying a repertoire-size bias correction to TCR pairs. False discovery rates were estimated in a later analysis by permuting HLA or CMV assignments 20 times. In a later analysis, co-occurring TCRs were grouped with DBSCAN, and TCRdist sequence similarity was added when clustering was performed within HLA-allele-positive subsets. Repertoires with fewer than 30,000 or more than 120,000 public chains, plus five repertoires with anomalous nucleotide sharing, were excluded from co-occurrence clustering. TCRdb holds this immuneACCESS table with in-frame rearrangements only. Some clones are missing; in checked studies, unresolved V genes explain under half, and the rest has no known cause. D and trimming were read from the DNA, whereas the V and J calls and clone size are those reported in that table. The data table for this sample lists some 120,000 clones. The ten largest make up roughly 3.5% of the sample.

The sequencing input was PBMCs. The chain links TRBV4-1 with TRBJ1-5, with 8 middle bases fitting TRBD1. This TCR came from a man aged 18 to 30 in good health and CMV-seronegative. Read as DNA, the sequence is TGCGCCAGCAGCCAAGTCCGGACAGGGTCATATCAGCCCCAGCATTTT. Translation gives CASSQVRTGSYQPQHF.